Following are 18 T cell receptor beta chains from one sample sequenced in a study of OX40 agonist ivuxolimab in advanced cancers. Some clones are missing from TCRdb's copy, which holds only in-frame ones; the method was immunoSEQ multiplex PCR. The top ten hold less than 0.75% of the sample, which has around 50,000 clones, approximately 91% seen once. Specimen: CD4+ or CD8+ T cells sorted from blood, collected in a trial of the OX40 agonist ivuxolimab. The source of these receptors is an adult with an advanced solid tumor such as melanoma, head and neck, liver or kidney cancer.

J is TRBJ1-3 and V is TRBV28; TRBD1 matches at 7 bases. The CDR3 covers 16 residues. Germline values: CDR1 MDHEN, CDR2 SYDVKM. The junction had 11 bases not matched to a gene; V was cut back by 5 bases and J by 4 bases. CDR3 amino acids: CASSTPGGDGGNTIYF. The CDR3 nucleotides read TGTGCCAGCAGTACCCCAGGGGGGGACGGGGGAAACACCATATATTTT.

The chain recombines TRBV7-6 with TRBJ1-1; D is ambiguous. The CDR3 sequence is 16 residues long. Trimming cost V 5 bases and J 1 base, with 17 bases left between them. Germline CDR1 SGHVS, CDR2 FNYEAQ. The CDR3 DNA reads TGTGCCAGCAGCCCACGGCCGGGTTCGGGGAACACTGAAGCTTTCTTT. Translated: CASSPRPGSGNTEAFF.

The J gene is TRBJ2-2, the V gene TRBV11-2, with 11 bases identical to TRBD1. Per the germline V gene, CDR1 is SGHAT and CDR2 is FQNNGV. This CDR3 is 16 amino acids long. V was clipped by 5 bases and J by 6 bases; unmatched bases: 8. The DNA for the CDR3 is TGTGCCAGCAGCAGAGGGCGGGGACAGGGGGCCGGGGAGCTGTTTTTT. It encodes CASSRGRGQGAGELFF. The variable domain in full, completed from reference TRBV11-2 and TRBJ2-2, reads EAGVAQSPRYKIIEKRQSVAFWCNPISGHATLYWYQQILGQGPKLLIQFQNNGVVDDSQLPKDRFSAERLKGVDSTLKIQPAKLEDSAVYLCASSRGRGQGAGELFFGEGSRLTVL.

The chain couples TRBV7-8 to TRBJ2-1; D unclear. CDR3 length: 15 amino acids. CDR1 is SGHVS, CDR2 FQNEAQ, per germline. Trimming cost V 1 base and J 8 bases, with 15 bases left between them. The CDR3: CASSLGFTEIHEQFF. The CDR3 nucleotides read TGTGCCAGCAGCTTAGGGTTCACAGAGATACATGAGCAGTTCTTC.

The V call is TRBV5-1, the J call TRBJ1-4; the D gene is possibly TRBD1 (6 bases). V was trimmed by 4 bases and J by 5 bases, leaving 15 bases between them. The CDR3 is made up of 15 amino acids. Germline CDR1 is SGHRS and CDR2 is YFSETQ. CDR3 sequence (DNA): TGCGCCAGCAGCCCGCTCGGACAGTCAAATGAAAAACTGTTTTTT. Protein: CASSPLGQSNEKLFF.

As to this clone: Other DNA sequences in the same sample also yield this CDR3. The V and J genes are TRBV9 and TRBJ2-5, with 7 positions matching TRBD2. The CDR3 is 14 amino acids. CDR1 is SGDLS and CDR2 is YYNGEE in the germline V gene. Germline trimming cut 0 bases from V and 4 bases from J; bases unmatched to any gene: 3. CDR3 in amino acids: CASSVATGGETQYF. CDR3 nucleotide sequence: TGTGCCAGCAGCGTAGCCACGGGAGGAGAGACCCAGTACTTC. The full variable domain, completed using reference TRBV9 and TRBJ2-5, is DSGVTQTPKHLITATGQRVTLRCSPRSGDLSVYWYQQSLDQGLQFLIQYYNGEERAKGNILERFSAQQFPDLHSELNLSSLELGDSALYFCASSVATGGETQYFGPGTRLLVL.

The CDR3 DNA follows: TGTGCCAGCAGCCTCCTTCAGGGATCTGGAAACACCATATATTTT. This sequence encodes CASSLLQGSGNTIYF. This chain connects TRBV2 to TRBJ1-3; weak D call: TRBD1 (5 bases). There are 15 residues in the CDR3. The ends were cut back, 6 bases at V and 1 base at J, with 13 bases in the middle. The germline gives CDR1 SNHLY, CDR2 FYNNEI. Using reference TRBV2 and TRBJ1-3 for the parts outside the CDR3, the full variable domain is EPEVTQTPSHQVTQMGQEVILRCVPISNHLYFYWYRQILGQKVEFLVSFYNNEISEKSEIFDDQFSVERPDGSNFTLKIRSTKLEDSAMYFCASSLLQGSGNTIYFGEGSWLTVV.

This sequence joins TRBV5-1 and TRBJ2-7; 7 bases are a match to TRBD2. This CDR3 is 14 amino acids long. Trimming cost V 1 base and J 4 bases; bases outside gene matches: 5. Per the germline V gene, CDR1 is SGHRS and CDR2 is YFSETQ. CDR3 loop: CASSLMGLQYEQYF. The CDR3 DNA sequence: TGCGCCAGCAGCTTGATGGGACTACAATACGAGCAGTACTTC.

The J gene is TRBJ2-5, the V gene TRBV5-1; D ambiguous. The CDR3 has 12 amino acids. CDR1 SGHRS and CDR2 YFSETQ come from the germline V gene. The V end was cut by 4 bases, the J end by 1 base, with 5 bases between. The CDR3 DNA reads as TGCGCCAGCAGCAGTAGCCAAGAGACCCAGTACTTC. Translated: CASSSSQETQYF.

The chain recombines TRBV21-1 with TRBJ2-5; no DNA check was done on the table's D call, TRBD1. TRBV21-1 is designated a pseudogene. CDR3 length: 17 residues. The CDR3 nucleotides are TGTGCCAGCAGCAAATGTTTAGGCCAGGGGACCCAAGAGACCCAGTACTTC. Its translation: CASSKCLGQGTQETQYF.

About this clone itself: A junction boundary mismatches the germline segment, possibly from a read error. The chain couples TRBV5-1 to TRBJ1-1, with 7 bases identical to TRBD1. The germline V gene has CDR1 SGHRS and CDR2 YFSETQ. CDR3 length: 16 residues. The CDR3 region is CASSSEQGYGNAEAFF. The CDR3 DNA reads as TGCGCCAGCAGCTCCGAACAGGGGTACGGGAACGCTGAAGCTTTCTTT.

This chain links TRBV9 with TRBJ2-2; the D call may be TRBD1 or TRBD2 (5 bases each). The germline V gene encodes CDR1 SGDLS and CDR2 YYNGEE. V lost 3 bases and J lost 0, with 18 bases in between. The CDR3 loop spans 18 amino acids. The CDR3 DNA follows: TGTGCCAGCAGCGCCCGAGAGGGGAGCAATACGAACACCGGGGAGCTGTTTTTT. Its protein product is CASSAREGSNTNTGELFF.

The chain is built from TRBV5-6 and TRBJ1-5, with no clear D. Looked up from germline, CDR1 is SGHDT and CDR2 is YYEEEE. The CDR3 covers 15 residues. V shed 0 bases and J shed 1 base, with 8 bases lying between them. CDR3 residues: CASSLEGRSNQPQHF. The CDR3 nucleotides read TGTGCCAGCAGCTTGGAGGGTCGGAGCAATCAGCCCCAGCATTTT.

This chain links TRBV9 with TRBJ2-6; D gene unclear. Germline V gene lookup returns CDR1 SGDLS and CDR2 YYNGEE. The CDR3 has 13 residues. V was clipped by 0 bases and J by 2 bases, with 0 bases between them. CDR3 DNA sequence: TGTGCCAGCAGCGTAGCTGGGGCCAACGTCCTGACTTTC. Translated, it gives CASSVAGANVLTF.

The gene calls are TRBV5-1 and TRBJ2-1; 14 positions match TRBD2. J was trimmed by 7 bases and V by 0 bases; bases with no gene match: 3. The V gene's germline CDR1 is SGHRS and CDR2 YFSETQ. The CDR3 is 16 amino acids. The CDR3 protein is CASSLDGTSGGNEQFF. In nucleotides, the CDR3 is TGCGCCAGCAGCTTGGATGGGACTAGCGGGGGTAATGAGCAGTTCTTC.

The chain combines TRBV6-6 with TRBJ2-7; 13 nucleotides match TRBD2. The CDR3 consists of 15 residues. Germline V gene lookup returns CDR1 MNHNY and CDR2 SVGAGI (reference sequence). Trimming removed 4 bases from V and 2 bases from J; junction bases left unmatched: 2. The CDR3 sequence: CASSSGLAGAYEQYF. The CDR3 DNA follows: TGTGCCAGCAGTTCTGGACTAGCGGGAGCCTACGAGCAGTACTTC.

This chain connects TRBV11-2 to TRBJ2-5; TRBD1 is a possible D gene (6 bases). CDR3 length equals 15 residues. Germline assignment: CDR1 SGHAT and CDR2 FQNNGV. V lost 0 bases and J lost 5, with 13 bases in between. The CDR3 region is CASSLENRERETQYF. The CDR3 nucleotides are TGTGCCAGCAGCTTAGAGAACAGGGAGCGGGAGACCCAGTACTTC. The full variable domain, with the rest looked up from reference TRBV11-2 and TRBJ2-5, is EAGVAQSPRYKIIEKRQSVAFWCNPISGHATLYWYQQILGQGPKLLIQFQNNGVVDDSQLPKDRFSAERLKGVDSTLKIQPAKLEDSAVYLCASSLENRERETQYFGPGTRLLVL.

The CDR3 DNA follows: TGTGCCAGCAGCCACCCAGGGTGGACTAGCGGGAGGGCCGTCAATGAGCAGTTCTTC. Amino acids: CASSHPGWTSGRAVNEQFF. The V call is TRBV4-2, the J call TRBJ2-1; TRBD2 matches 15 bases. V shed 3 bases and J 6 bases; nucleotides not matched to a gene: 12. Germline assignment: CDR1 LGHNA and CDR2 YNFKEQ. There are 19 residues in the CDR3.